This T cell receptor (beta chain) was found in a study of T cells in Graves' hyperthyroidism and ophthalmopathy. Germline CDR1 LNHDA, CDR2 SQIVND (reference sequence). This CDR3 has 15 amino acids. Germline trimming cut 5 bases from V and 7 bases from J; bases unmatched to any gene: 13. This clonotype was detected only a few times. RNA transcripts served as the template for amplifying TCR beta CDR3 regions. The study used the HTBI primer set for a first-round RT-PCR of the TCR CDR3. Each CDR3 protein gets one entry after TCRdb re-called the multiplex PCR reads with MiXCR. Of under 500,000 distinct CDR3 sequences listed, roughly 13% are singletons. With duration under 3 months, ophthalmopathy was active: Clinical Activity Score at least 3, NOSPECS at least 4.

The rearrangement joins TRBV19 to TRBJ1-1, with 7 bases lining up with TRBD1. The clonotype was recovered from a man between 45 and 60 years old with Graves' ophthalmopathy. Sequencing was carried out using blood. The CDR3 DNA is TGTGCCAGTAGTCCTGCATCCGGACAGGCGCGTGAAGCTTTCTTT. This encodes CASSPASGQAREAFF.